The 18 T cell receptor beta chains below all came from one sample that was sequenced in a study of T-cell memory formation after mild COVID-19. TCRdb independently ran MiXCR on the 5' RACE reads; one entry per CDR3 protein. The data contain about 440,000 distinct CDR3 sequences, around 20% of them singletons. The specimen was PBMCs or a T cell subset sorted from them (not recorded which). These receptor sequences come from an adult woman who had mild COVID-19 (a few samples of this study predate the infection). Cell type and time point are not known.

Written as DNA, the CDR3 is TGTGCCAGCAGCTTACAGGGTTTCGGGGAGCTGTTTTTT. Protein sequence: CASSLQGFGELFF. V gene TRBV5-4 combines with J gene TRBJ2-2; D possibly corresponds to TRBD1 (6 bases). The CDR3 is 13 residues long. V was cut by 2 bases and J by 7 bases, with 9 bases left in between. Per germline, CDR1 SGHNT and CDR2 YYREEE (reference sequence).

As concerns this clonotype: The junction departs from the called germline gene at one end, perhaps through a read error. The chain is built from TRBV18 and TRBJ2-5, with D unclear. The CDR3 contains 12 residues. CDR1 is KGHSH, CDR2 LQKENI, per germline. CDR3 coding DNA: TGTGCCATCTCACCCGATTCAGAGACCCAGTACTTC. Amino acid sequence: CAISPDSETQYF.

The chain combines TRBV20-1 with TRBJ1-2, with a weak D call TRBD1 (6 bases). The CDR3 covers 15 residues. Germline CDR1 and CDR2: DFQATT and SNEGSKA (reference sequence). The V gene lost 3 bases and the J gene lost 2 bases, with 16 bases spanning the gap. The CDR3 spells CSARLNDRQNYGYTF. The CDR3, as DNA: TGCAGTGCTAGGCTAAACGACAGGCAAAACTATGGCTACACCTTC.

The V call is TRBV19, the J call TRBJ1-3, with D hard to call. The CDR3 sequence is 15 residues long. CDR1 and CDR2 (germline): LNHDA, SQIVND (reference sequence). Trimming removed 9 bases at V and 0 bases at J, with 15 bases between. CDR3 in DNA: TGTGCCAGCATGAGTAAGAGGGCCTCTGGAAACACCATATATTTT. As protein: CASMSKRASGNTIYF.

The chain joins TRBV2 to TRBJ2-1; D perhaps matches TRBD2 (6 bases). The CDR3 sequence is 16 residues long. CDR1 is SNHLY, CDR2 FYNNEI, per germline. V was pared by 4 bases and J by 8 bases, with 21 bases between. This CDR3 is CASSVEGLSGRDEQFF. CDR3 sequence (DNA): TGTGCCAGCAGTGTCGAGGGACTGAGCGGCCGGGATGAGCAGTTCTTC. Full variable domain (remainder filled in from reference TRBV2 and TRBJ2-1): EPEVTQTPSHQVTQMGQEVILRCVPISNHLYFYWYRQILGQKVEFLVSFYNNEISEKSEIFDDQFSVERPDGSNFTLKIRSTKLEDSAMYFCASSVEGLSGRDEQFFGPGTRLTVL.

The chain employs TRBV6-5 and TRBJ2-3, with D possibly TRBD2 on 6 matching bases. This CDR3 contains 17 residues. Trimming took off 2 bases at V and 2 bases at J, with 17 bases between the two ends. The germline V gene encodes CDR1 MNHEY and CDR2 SVGAGI. The DNA of the CDR3 is TGTGCCAGCAGTTACGTCCATGGGGGACTTAACACAGATACGCAGTATTTT. Translation gives CASSYVHGGLNTDTQYF.

This clonotype was recorded a few times. DNA of the CDR3: TGTGCCAGCAGTTTCCTCGGGACTAGGCTCTACAATGAGCAGTTCTTC. Protein product: CASSFLGTRLYNEQFF. This chain uses TRBV7-2 with TRBJ2-1, with 8 bases aligning to TRBD2. This CDR3 is built from 16 residues. Germline trimming cut 6 bases from V and 3 bases from J; bases unmatched to any gene: 10. Germline CDR1 SGHTA, CDR2 FQGNSA. Together with reference TRBV7-2 and TRBJ2-1, the CDR3 gives the full variable domain: GAGVSQSPSNKVTEKGKDVELRCDPISGHTALYWYRQSLGQGLEFLIYFQGNSAPDKSGLPSDRFSAERTGGSVSTLTIQRTQQEDSAVYLCASSFLGTRLYNEQFFGPGTRLTVL.

This clonotype was observed many times. The gene calls are TRBV6-6 and TRBJ1-1; D perhaps matches TRBD1 (5 bases). Per germline, CDR1 MNHNY and CDR2 SVGAGI (reference sequence). The CDR3 totals 15 residues. V was clipped by 0 bases and J by 0 bases, with 8 bases between them. CDR3 protein: CASSYSAGLNTEAFF. The CDR3 nucleotides are TGTGCCAGCAGTTACTCGGCAGGGTTGAACACTGAAGCTTTCTTT.

The chain couples TRBV9 to TRBJ2-1; tentative D call: TRBD2 (6 bases). V was cut by 0 bases and J by 0 bases, with 13 bases left in between. From germline, CDR1 is SGDLS and CDR2 YYNGEE. The CDR3 has 17 amino acids. The CDR3 region is CASSVELAVGSYNEQFF. The DNA of the CDR3 is TGTGCCAGCAGCGTAGAGTTAGCGGTCGGCTCCTACAATGAGCAGTTCTTC. Complete variable domain (other parts from reference TRBV9 and TRBJ2-1): DSGVTQTPKHLITATGQRVTLRCSPRSGDLSVYWYQQSLDQGLQFLIQYYNGEERAKGNILERFSAQQFPDLHSELNLSSLELGDSALYFCASSVELAVGSYNEQFFGPGTRLTVL.

This clonotype was observed a few times. CDR3 residues: CASIVEAQRRDTEAFF. CDR3 coding DNA: TGTGCCAGCATAGTGGAGGCCCAACGGCGCGACACTGAAGCTTTCTTT. The V and J genes are TRBV2 and TRBJ1-1; D call uncertain. V lost 7 bases and J lost 3, with 21 bases in between. This CDR3 is built from 16 residues. The germline gives CDR1 SNHLY, CDR2 FYNNEI. Full variable domain (missing parts from reference TRBV2 and TRBJ1-1): EPEVTQTPSHQVTQMGQEVILRCVPISNHLYFYWYRQILGQKVEFLVSFYNNEISEKSEIFDDQFSVERPDGSNFTLKIRSTKLEDSAMYFCASIVEAQRRDTEAFFGQGTRLTVV.

The sample holds a few counts of this clonotype. This chain links TRBV12-3 or TRBV12-4 with TRBJ2-7; possible D gene TRBD1, 6 bases. V lost 3 bases and J 4 bases, leaving 13 bases between the germline ends. The CDR3 contains 14 residues. As DNA, the CDR3 is TGTGCCAGCAGTTTCAACCCAGGGACATACGAGCAGTACTTC. Translation gives CASSFNPGTYEQYF.

V gene TRBV29-1 combines with J gene TRBJ1-1; tentatively, D is TRBD1 (6 bases). This CDR3 has 13 amino acids. The ends were cut back, 2 bases at V and 5 bases at J, with 12 bases in the middle. The germline gives CDR1 SQVTM, CDR2 ANQGSEA. The DNA for the CDR3 is TGCAGCGTTGAAAAGGGGGGGGTTACTGAAGCTTTCTTT. It yields the protein CSVEKGGVTEAFF.

This clonotype has a handful of counts. The chain is built from TRBV7-9 and TRBJ1-6; D gene uncertain. This CDR3 has 14 amino acids. Germline V gene data show CDR1 as SEHNR and CDR2 as FQNEAQ (reference sequence). V was clipped by 2 bases and J by 7 bases, with 9 bases between them. The CDR3 loop is CASSLRVDNSPLHF. For the CDR3, the DNA is TGTGCCAGCAGCTTACGGGTTGACAATTCACCCCTCCACTTT.

This clonotype was seen only a few times. In DNA, the CDR3 is TGTGCCAGCAGACGGGACACTACAGGTCCTAGACAGCCCCAGCATTTT. Its translation: CASRRDTTGPRQPQHF. This rearrangement joins TRBV2 to TRBJ1-5; D is perhaps TRBD1 (6 bases). CDR3 size: 16 residues. The germline V and J ends were trimmed by 6 bases and 7 bases, with 22 bases remaining between them. Germline CDR1 SNHLY, CDR2 FYNNEI.

This chain uses TRBV29-1 with TRBJ1-2, with a tentative D call TRBD1 (5 bases). The CDR3 is made up of 11 amino acids. Germline CDR1 and CDR2: SQVTM and ANQGSEA. V gave up 4 bases and J gave up 3 bases, with 6 bases separating them. CDR3 bases: TGCAGCGTTGGGGGGGACTATGGCTACACCTTC. This codes for CSVGGDYGYTF.

There are a few counts of this clonotype. V is TRBV15 and J is TRBJ2-2; D ambiguous. The germline gives CDR1 LNHNV, CDR2 YYDKDF (reference sequence). With 3 bases removed from V and 6 bases from J, the gap between germline ends came to 11 bases. This CDR3 spans 14 amino acids. The CDR3 protein is CATSRATLPGELFF. As DNA, the CDR3 is TGTGCCACCAGCAGGGCCACCTTACCCGGGGAGCTGTTTTTT.

This clonotype was counted between two and nine times. The V and J genes are TRBV6-6 and TRBJ1-4; no firm D call. V dropped 0 bases and J dropped 3 bases, with 11 bases sitting between them. CDR1 is MNHNY and CDR2 is SVGAGI in the germline V gene (reference sequence). The CDR3 runs to 16 residues. The CDR3 sequence is CASSYSIIPPNEKLFF. The CDR3 DNA reads as TGTGCCAGCAGTTACTCTATCATCCCACCTAATGAAAAACTGTTTTTT.

The chain has TRBV27 and TRBJ1-1; the match to TRBD1 covers 8 bases. The CDR3 totals 15 residues. J was trimmed by 4 bases and V by 5 bases; bases with no gene match: 9. CDR1 is MNHEY, CDR2 SMNVEV, per germline (reference sequence). The CDR3 DNA is TGTGCCAGCAGTCTAGACAGGGGTGGGCGCACTGAAGCTTTCTTT. It yields the protein CASSLDRGGRTEAFF.